This TCR beta chain was recorded in a study of tumor-infiltrating lymphocytes in primary liver carcinoma. RNA was extracted from whole blood without cell sorting, alongside germline DNA. Patients carried chronic HBV infection without prior treatment. In germline, CDR1 is SQVTM, CDR2 ANQGSEA. This CDR3 has 14 residues. From about 0.5 ug of total RNA, TCR beta-specific cDNA was reverse-transcribed using a constant-region primer. Library construction for TCR beta comprised three nested multiplex PCR rounds performed with slightly modified ARM-PCR. TRBV1-TRBV30 forward and Cbeta reverse primers drove the first two roughly 10-cycle rounds. One entry per CDR3 protein results from TCRdb running MiXCR on the multiplex PCR reads. The profile shows about 320,000 distinct CDR3 sequences, 65% of them singletons. Whole-study findings and limits: Compared with tumor region pairs, tumor-adjacent and tumor-blood pairs overlapped less.

In the case of this clonotype: Its antigen is currently unknown. An end of the junction differs from the germline gene, which may be a read error.

The TCR sequence derives from a middle-aged man with primary liver carcinoma and hepatitis B virus infection. The material sequenced was peripheral blood. The chain carries TRBV29-1 and TRBJ2-7; D is ambiguous. The CDR3 nucleotides are TGCAACGTTGAAGATCAGCGAACACCCTACAAGCAGTACTTC. It codes for CNVEDQRTPYKQYF.